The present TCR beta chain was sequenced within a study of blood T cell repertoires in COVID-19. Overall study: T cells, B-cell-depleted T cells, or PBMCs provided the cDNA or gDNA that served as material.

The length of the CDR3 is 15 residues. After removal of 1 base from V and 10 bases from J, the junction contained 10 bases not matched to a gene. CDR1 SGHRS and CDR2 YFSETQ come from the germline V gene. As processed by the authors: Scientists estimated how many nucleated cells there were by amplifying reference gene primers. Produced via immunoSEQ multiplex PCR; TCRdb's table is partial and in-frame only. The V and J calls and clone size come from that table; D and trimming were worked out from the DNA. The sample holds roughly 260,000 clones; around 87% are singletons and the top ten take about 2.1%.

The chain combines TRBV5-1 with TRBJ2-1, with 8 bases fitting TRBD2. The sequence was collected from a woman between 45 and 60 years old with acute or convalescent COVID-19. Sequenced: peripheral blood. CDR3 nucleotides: TGCGCCAGCAGCTTGACCACGGGACTAGGGGCCGAGCAGTTCTTC. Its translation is CASSLTTGLGAEQFF.